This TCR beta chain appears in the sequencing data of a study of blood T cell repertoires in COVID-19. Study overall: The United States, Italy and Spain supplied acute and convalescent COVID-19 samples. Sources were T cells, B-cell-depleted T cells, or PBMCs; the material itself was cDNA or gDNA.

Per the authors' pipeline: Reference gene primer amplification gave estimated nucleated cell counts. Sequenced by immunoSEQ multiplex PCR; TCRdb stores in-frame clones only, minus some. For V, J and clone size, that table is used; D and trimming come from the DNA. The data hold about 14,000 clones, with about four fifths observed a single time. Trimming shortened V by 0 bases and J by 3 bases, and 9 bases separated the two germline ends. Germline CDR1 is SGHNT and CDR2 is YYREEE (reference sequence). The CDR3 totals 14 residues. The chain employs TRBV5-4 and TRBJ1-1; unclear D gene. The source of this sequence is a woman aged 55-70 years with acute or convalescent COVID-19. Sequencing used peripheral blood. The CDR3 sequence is CASSLGFQDTEAFF. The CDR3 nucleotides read TGTGCCAGCAGCTTGGGGTTTCAGGACACTGAAGCTTTCTTT.